Given below is one T cell receptor (beta chain) in context. This sample was taken from a study of T cell changes during pregnancy in multiple sclerosis. Per germline, CDR1 LGHNA and CDR2 YNFKEQ. The V gene lost 1 base and the J gene lost 0 bases, with 7 bases spanning the gap. CDR3 size: 16 residues. TCRdb's copy holds only in-frame clones and misses some; the assay was immunoSEQ multiplex PCR. The sample holds over 45,000 clones, over 75% seen once. The source is a female donor with multiple sclerosis, enrolled in a pregnancy study. This chain connects TRBV4-2 to TRBJ1-6, with D unresolved. The source material was peripheral blood, sampled after pregnancy. The CDR3 spells CASSQGASSYNSPLHF. CDR3 bases: TGTGCCAGCAGCCAAGGGGCCAGCTCCTATAATTCACCCCTCCACTTT.